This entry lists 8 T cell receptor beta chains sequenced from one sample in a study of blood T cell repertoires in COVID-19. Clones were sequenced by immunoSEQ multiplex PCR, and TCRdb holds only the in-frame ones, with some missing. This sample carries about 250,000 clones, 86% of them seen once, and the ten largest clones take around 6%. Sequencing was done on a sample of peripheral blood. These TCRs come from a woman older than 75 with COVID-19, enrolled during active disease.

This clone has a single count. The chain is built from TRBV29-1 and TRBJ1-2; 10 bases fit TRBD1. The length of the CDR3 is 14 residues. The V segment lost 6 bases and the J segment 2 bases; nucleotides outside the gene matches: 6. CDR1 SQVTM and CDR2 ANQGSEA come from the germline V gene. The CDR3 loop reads CSVAGQGENYGYTF. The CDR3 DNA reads TGCAGCGTGGCTGGACAGGGGGAGAACTATGGCTACACCTTC.

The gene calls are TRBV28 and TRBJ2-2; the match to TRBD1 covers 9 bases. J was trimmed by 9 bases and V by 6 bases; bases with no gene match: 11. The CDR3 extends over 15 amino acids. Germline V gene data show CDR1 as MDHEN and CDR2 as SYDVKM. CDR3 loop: CASSLQQGAHRELFF. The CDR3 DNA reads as TGTGCCAGCAGCTTACAACAGGGGGCGCACAGGGAGCTGTTTTTT.

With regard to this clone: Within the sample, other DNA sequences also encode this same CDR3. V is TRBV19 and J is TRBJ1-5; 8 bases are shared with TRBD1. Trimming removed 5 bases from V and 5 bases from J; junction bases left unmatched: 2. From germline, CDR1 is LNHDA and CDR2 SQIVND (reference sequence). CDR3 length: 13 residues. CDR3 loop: CASSPDRDQPQHF. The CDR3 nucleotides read TGTGCCAGTAGTCCGGACAGGGATCAGCCCCAGCATTTT. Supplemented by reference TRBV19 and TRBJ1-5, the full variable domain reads DGGITQSPKYLFRKEGQNVTLSCEQNLNHDAMYWYRQDPGQGLRLIYYSQIVNDFQKGDIAEGYSVSREKKESFPLTVTSAQKNPTAFYLCASSPDRDQPQHFGDGTRLSIL.

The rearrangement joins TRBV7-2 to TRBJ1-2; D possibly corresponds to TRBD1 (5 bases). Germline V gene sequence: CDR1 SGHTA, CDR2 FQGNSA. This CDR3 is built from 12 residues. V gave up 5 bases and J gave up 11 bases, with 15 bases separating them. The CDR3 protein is CASSPGWGSYTF. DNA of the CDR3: TGTGCCAGCAGCCCAGGGTGGGGTAGTTACACCTTC.

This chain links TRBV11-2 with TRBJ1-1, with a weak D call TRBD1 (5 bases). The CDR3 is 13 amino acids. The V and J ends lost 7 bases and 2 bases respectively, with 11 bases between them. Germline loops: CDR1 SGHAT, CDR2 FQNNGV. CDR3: CASTLGANTEAFF. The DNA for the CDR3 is TGTGCCAGCACCCTAGGGGCTAACACTGAAGCTTTCTTT.

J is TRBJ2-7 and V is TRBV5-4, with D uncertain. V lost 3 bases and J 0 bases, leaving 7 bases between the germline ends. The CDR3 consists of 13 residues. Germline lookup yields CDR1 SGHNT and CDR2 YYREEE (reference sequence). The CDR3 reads CASSSASSYEQYV. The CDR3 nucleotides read TGTGCCAGCAGCTCTGCGAGCTCCTACGAGCAGTACGTC.

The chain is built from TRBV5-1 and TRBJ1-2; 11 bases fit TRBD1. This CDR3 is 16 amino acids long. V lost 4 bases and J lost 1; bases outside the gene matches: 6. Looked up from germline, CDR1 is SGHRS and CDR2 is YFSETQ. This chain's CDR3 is CASSPGQGVNNYGYTF. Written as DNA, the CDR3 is TGCGCCAGCAGCCCGGGACAGGGGGTTAATAACTATGGCTACACCTTC.

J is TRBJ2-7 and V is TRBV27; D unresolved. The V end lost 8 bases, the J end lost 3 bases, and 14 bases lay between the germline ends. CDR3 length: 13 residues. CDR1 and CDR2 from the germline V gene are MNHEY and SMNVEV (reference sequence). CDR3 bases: TGTGCCAGCCGATTAGTTGGTAGCTACGAGCAGTACTTC. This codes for CASRLVGSYEQYF.